This T cell receptor beta chain was retrieved from a study of T cells in Graves' hyperthyroidism and ophthalmopathy. Study results and caveats: Model predictions of ophthalmopathy came a median approximately 6 months before onset. Most clonotypes expanded in the thyroid (above 0.001) were also present in blood.

The cohort's ophthalmopathy patients, a group with duration under 3 months, had a Clinical Activity Score of at least 3 and a NOSPECS grade of at least 4. It was 10 ml of fresh peripheral blood that supplied the PBMCs. RNA transcripts were the template for amplifying TCR beta CDR3 regions. During a first-round RT-PCR of the TCR CDR3, the HTBI primer set was used. TCRdb processed the multiplex PCR reads anew with MiXCR; each CDR3 protein has one entry. Among 600,000 or so distinct CDR3 sequences, about 14% were seen once, and the ten largest hold roughly an eighth. In germline, CDR1 is MNHEY, CDR2 SMNVEV (reference sequence). CDR3 length equals 13 residues. V was cut by 6 bases and J by 2 bases, with 11 bases left in between. The sample holds many counts of this clonotype. The antigen is unknown.

The clonotype comes from a woman between 45 and 60 years old with Graves' ophthalmopathy. Sample: blood. The chain uses TRBV27 and TRBJ2-7; no definite D call. The CDR3 reads CASRRLGPYEQYF. The CDR3 DNA sequence: TGTGCCAGCAGACGTCTTGGGCCCTACGAGCAGTACTTC.